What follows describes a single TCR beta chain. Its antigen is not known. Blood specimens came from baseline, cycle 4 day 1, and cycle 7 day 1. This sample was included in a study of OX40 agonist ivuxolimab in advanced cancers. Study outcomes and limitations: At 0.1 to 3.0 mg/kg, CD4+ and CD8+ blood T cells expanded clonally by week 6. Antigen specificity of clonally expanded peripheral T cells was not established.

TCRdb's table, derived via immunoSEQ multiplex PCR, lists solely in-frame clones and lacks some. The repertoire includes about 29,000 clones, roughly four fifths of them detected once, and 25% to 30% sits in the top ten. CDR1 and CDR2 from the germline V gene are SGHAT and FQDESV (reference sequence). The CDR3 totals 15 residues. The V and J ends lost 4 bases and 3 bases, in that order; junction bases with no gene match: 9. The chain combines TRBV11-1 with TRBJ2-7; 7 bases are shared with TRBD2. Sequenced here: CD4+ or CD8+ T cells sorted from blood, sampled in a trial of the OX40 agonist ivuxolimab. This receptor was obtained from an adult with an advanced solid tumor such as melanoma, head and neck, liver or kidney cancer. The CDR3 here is CASSWSGSGYYEQYF. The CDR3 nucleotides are TGTGCCAGCAGCTGGAGTGGTAGCGGGTACTACGAGCAGTACTTC.